Below, one T cell receptor beta chain is given with its context. CDR3 size: 15 residues. With 2 bases removed from V and 0 bases from J, the gap between germline ends came to 8 bases. The germline V gene encodes CDR1 MNHNY and CDR2 SVGAGI (reference sequence). Sequenced by immunoSEQ multiplex PCR; TCRdb stores in-frame clones only, minus some. The table records about 1 million clones, 65% to 75% of them present only once. The record originates from a study of shared clonotypes between healthy human individuals. The sequenced sample was memory CD4+ T cells sorted from blood. Documented subset: CD45RA-negative fraction. This TCR derives from a man younger than 35 in good health. This chain uses TRBV6-6 with TRBJ1-5; no clear D gene. This CDR3 reads CASSYKRDSNQPQHF. As DNA, the CDR3 is TGTGCCAGCAGTTACAAACGCGATAGCAATCAGCCCCAGCATTTT.